This T cell receptor beta chain was sequenced in a study of T cell changes during pregnancy in multiple sclerosis. This clone was detected a few times. With V trimmed by 2 bases and J by 7 bases, 10 bases remained unmatched. The CDR3 consists of 15 residues. Germline CDR1 and CDR2: LGHNA and YSLEER. The assay was immunoSEQ multiplex PCR, and TCRdb's table has in-frame clones only and misses some. Altogether approximately 40,000 clones are present, more than 90% being singletons, with the ten largest covering about 6.1%. Sequencing was performed on CD8+ T cells from peripheral blood mononuclear cells, taken in the third trimester of pregnancy. The chain links TRBV4-3 to TRBJ2-7, with TRBD1 matching over 8 bases. This TCR came from a female donor with multiple sclerosis, enrolled in a pregnancy study. CDR3 bases: TGCGCCAGCAGCCAAACTGGGACAGGTACTTGGGAGCAGTACTTC. This sequence encodes CASSQTGTGTWEQYF.